The 19 T cell receptor beta chains reported below all come from one sample, sequenced in a study of blood T cell repertoires in COVID-19. Clones were sequenced by immunoSEQ multiplex PCR, and TCRdb holds only the in-frame ones, with some missing. Counted here are around 150,000 clones, 80% to 90% occurring once; the ten biggest clones make up 8% to 10%. The specimen was peripheral blood. These receptors were taken from a man in his sixties with acute or convalescent COVID-19.

Worth noting for this clone: The germline gene is not matched at one end of the junction; a read error may be the cause. The chain employs TRBV3-1 (or the pseudogene TRBV3-2) and TRBJ2-2; TRBD1 matches 8 bases. The CDR3 has 16 amino acids. Germline V lookup: CDR1 LGHDT, CDR2 YNNKEL (reference sequence). The CDR3 here is CASSRYRGDNTGELFF. For the CDR3, the DNA is TGTGCCAGCAGCCGATACAGGGGGGACAACACCGGAGAGCTGTTTTTT.

The gene calls are TRBV6-5 and TRBJ1-4; 8 bases fit TRBD1. The CDR3 has 14 amino acids. V shed 5 bases, J shed 5 bases, and the junction held 4 bases outside the gene matches. Germline CDR1 MNHEY, CDR2 SVGAGI. DNA for the CDR3: TGTGCCAGCAGTATCAGGGGGCCCAATGAAAAACTGTTTTTT. It translates to CASSIRGPNEKLFF.

The chain is built from TRBV27 and TRBJ1-1; D might be TRBD1 (6 bases). CDR1 and CDR2 (germline): MNHEY, SMNVEV (reference sequence). CDR3 length: 16 residues. V was cut by 2 bases and J by 4 bases, with 17 bases left in between. CDR3 nucleotide sequence: TGTGCCAGCAGTTTAGGACAGTTCGGATCCGGCACTGAAGCTTTCTTT. Translating it yields CASSLGQFGSGTEAFF.

Here the CDR3 DNA reads TGTGCCAGCACTGTGGGTGGGGCCACGCAGCCCCAGCATTTT. Translating gives CASTVGGATQPQHF. The genes are TRBV28 and TRBJ1-5, with D perhaps matching TRBD1 (5 bases). The CDR3 sequence is 14 residues long. V gave up 7 bases and J gave up 7 bases, with 17 bases separating them. Germline assignment: CDR1 MDHEN and CDR2 SYDVKM. Full variable domain (outside the CDR3, taken from reference TRBV28 and TRBJ1-5): DVKVTQSSRYLVKRTGEKVFLECVQDMDHENMFWYRQDPGLGLRLIYFSYDVKMKEKGDIPEGYSVSREKKERFSLILESASTNQTSMYLCASTVGGATQPQHFGDGTRLSIL.

This rearrangement joins TRBV5-1 to TRBJ1-1, with 8 bases lining up with TRBD1. V was clipped by 4 bases and J by 3 bases; unmatched bases: 5. The germline gives CDR1 SGHRS, CDR2 YFSETQ. This CDR3 is built from 14 residues. CDR3 bases: TGCGCCAGCAGCCTGGGACAGGCTGACACTGAAGCTTTCTTT. This sequence encodes CASSLGQADTEAFF.

This clone showed up just a few times. The chain recombines TRBV4-1 with TRBJ1-2; D might be TRBD1 (5 bases). From germline, CDR1 is MGHRA and CDR2 YSYEKL. CDR3 size: 15 residues. V was clipped by 3 bases and J by 3 bases, with 14 bases between them. The CDR3 coding sequence is TGCGCCAGCAGCCACGCCTCCAGGGCGGACTATGGCTACACCTTC. Protein sequence: CASSHASRADYGYTF.

This rearrangement joins TRBV19 to TRBJ1-5; 11 bases align to TRBD1. Trimming removed 6 bases from V and 1 base from J; junction bases left unmatched: 5. CDR3 size: 16 residues. CDR1 is LNHDA and CDR2 is SQIVND in the germline V gene (reference sequence). This chain's CDR3 is CASRDRGLSSNQPQHF. DNA for the CDR3: TGTGCCAGTAGGGACAGGGGGCTATCGAGCAATCAGCCCCAGCATTTT.

CDR3: CASSPGTVSGNTIYF. CDR3 sequence (DNA): TGTGCCAGCAGCCCAGGGACAGTCTCTGGAAACACCATATATTTT. This chain uses TRBV3-1 (or the pseudogene TRBV3-2) with TRBJ1-3; 7 bases line up with TRBD1. Germline V gene data show CDR1 as LGHDT and CDR2 as YNNKEL (reference sequence). The CDR3 is 15 amino acids. The junction had 3 bases not matched to a gene; V was cut back by 4 bases and J by 0 bases.

The chain links TRBV4-2 to TRBJ2-1; possibly TRBD2 for D (7 bases). Germline values: CDR1 LGHNA, CDR2 YNFKEQ. This CDR3 has 19 amino acids. The V and J ends lost 0 bases and 1 base respectively, with 19 bases between them. In DNA, the CDR3 is TGTGCCAGCAGCCAAGAGGGGGGGCTAGCGGCAAGATCCTACAATGAGCAGTTCTTC. Its protein product is CASSQEGGLAARSYNEQFF.

The chain has TRBV7-9 and TRBJ1-2; TRBD1 matches 9 bases. From germline, CDR1 is SEHNR and CDR2 FQNEAQ (reference sequence). J gave up 6 bases and V 4 bases, and 6 bases lay outside the gene matches. The CDR3 is made up of 14 amino acids. The CDR3 region is CASSSRGTGHGYTF. CDR3 coding DNA: TGTGCCAGCAGCTCCCGTGGGACAGGGCATGGCTACACCTTC. Filled out from reference TRBV7-9 and TRBJ1-2, the complete variable domain reads DTGVSQNPRHKITKRGQNVTFRCDPISEHNRLYWYRQTLGQGPEFLTYFQNEAQLEKSRLLSDRFSAERPKGSFSTLEIQRTEQGDSAMYLCASSSRGTGHGYTFGSGTRLTVV.

The chain employs TRBV28 and TRBJ1-2; 7 bases are a match to TRBD1. Germline CDR1 is MDHEN and CDR2 is SYDVKM. The CDR3 length is 16 residues. After removal of 2 bases from V and 5 bases from J, the junction contained 11 bases not matched to a gene. CDR3 DNA: TGTGCCAGCAGTTTACGTAGACAGGGAGGACTATATGGCTACACCTTC. Its translation is CASSLRRQGGLYGYTF.

The chain couples TRBV5-1 to TRBJ1-2, with D possibly matching TRBD1 (5 bases). The CDR3 extends over 15 amino acids. Germline loops: CDR1 SGHRS, CDR2 YFSETQ. V lost 4 bases to trimming and J lost 4 bases, with 17 bases between them. The CDR3 bases are TGCGCCAGCAGCCGAACAGGTTTTGGAACCTATGGCTACACCTTC. It codes for CASSRTGFGTYGYTF.

The V and J genes are TRBV5-4 and TRBJ2-5; D is perhaps TRBD2 (5 bases). CDR3 length equals 11 residues. Germline CDR1 and CDR2: SGHNT and YYREEE (reference sequence). CDR3 residues: CGRQHQETQYF. In nucleotides, the CDR3 is TGTGGGAGGCAGCACCAAGAGACCCAGTACTTC.

The V call is TRBV28, the J call TRBJ2-2; perhaps TRBD2 as D (5 bases). The germline V gene has CDR1 MDHEN and CDR2 SYDVKM. V gave up 7 bases and J gave up 3 bases, with 15 bases separating them. This CDR3 has 15 amino acids. The CDR3 spells CASTGTGWHTGELFF. The CDR3 nucleotides are TGTGCCAGCACGGGTACGGGGTGGCACACCGGGGAGCTGTTTTTT.

This chain uses TRBV7-2 with TRBJ2-2; 7 bases line up with TRBD2. This CDR3 has 15 residues. V gave up 8 bases and J gave up 4 bases; unmatched junction bases: 10. The germline CDR1 and CDR2 sequences are SGHTA and FQGNSA. CDR3 region: CASRPGGGSTGELFF. CDR3 nucleotide sequence: TGTGCCAGCCGCCCGGGGGGAGGGAGCACCGGGGAGCTGTTTTTT.

In its sample, this clone was seen a few times. This sequence joins TRBV4-2 and TRBJ2-6, with D possibly TRBD2 on 5 matching bases. Trimming took 4 bases from V and 2 from J, leaving 12 bases between them. Germline V gene sequence: CDR1 LGHNA, CDR2 YNFKEQ. This CDR3 region has 16 residues. The CDR3 reads CASSPTGKTGANVLTF. The CDR3 nucleotides read TGTGCCAGCAGCCCGACCGGGAAAACTGGGGCCAACGTCCTGACTTTC.

The chain has TRBV9 and TRBJ2-1; D not resolved. The CDR3 totals 15 residues. V shed 4 bases and J shed 0 bases, with 11 bases lying between them. Germline CDR1 SGDLS, CDR2 YYNGEE. In nucleotides, the CDR3 is TGTGCCAGCAGCCTAGGTTCCAGCTCCTACAATGAGCAGTTCTTC. Protein: CASSLGSSSYNEQFF. Complete variable domain (other parts from reference TRBV9 and TRBJ2-1): DSGVTQTPKHLITATGQRVTLRCSPRSGDLSVYWYQQSLDQGLQFLIQYYNGEERAKGNILERFSAQQFPDLHSELNLSSLELGDSALYFCASSLGSSSYNEQFFGPGTRLTVL.

The chain is built from TRBV18 and TRBJ2-3; possible D gene TRBD2, 5 bases. V lost 3 bases and J lost 4, with 17 bases in between. Germline V gene sequence: CDR1 KGHSH, CDR2 LQKENI. The CDR3 contains 16 residues. The CDR3 here is CASSPVEVGEPDTQYF. In nucleotides, the CDR3 is TGTGCCAGCTCACCTGTGGAGGTTGGGGAACCAGATACGCAGTATTTT.

Notes on this clone: The sample holds other DNA sequences that translate to the same CDR3. V is TRBV5-1 and J is TRBJ1-3; 9 bases line up with TRBD1. The CDR3 sequence is 14 residues long. Per germline, CDR1 SGHRS and CDR2 YFSETQ. J lost 4 bases, V lost 4 bases, and 3 bases had no gene match. DNA for the CDR3: TGCGCCAGCAGCCCCGGGACAGGGGGAAACACCATATATTTT. This codes for CASSPGTGGNTIYF.